The present T cell receptor beta chain was sequenced within a study of vaccination and CD4 T cells after COVID-19. Details on this clonotype: Its antigen is not identified.

Described treatment: approximately nine-day PBMC culture with coronavirus spike peptide pools or control peptides (ViraFEST assay). Germline V gene lookup returns CDR1 DFQATT and CDR2 SNEGSKA (reference sequence). CDR3 length: 16 amino acids. The trim removed 6 bases at V and 1 base at J, leaving 12 bases unmatched. The Oncomine TCR Beta short-read assay was applied to DNA of cultured CD4+ T cells. TCRdb analysed the PCR reads with MiXCR anew, one entry per CDR3 protein. The top ten hold less than 15% of the sample, which has about 15,000 distinct CDR3 sequences, around 56% seen once. Material for sequencing was CD4+ T cells from blood, cultured in vitro. The chain links TRBV20-1 to TRBJ1-5, with 7 bases that match TRBD1. The TCR was taken from a human donor who had recovered from COVID-19. The CDR3 loop is CSAPDRVGASNQPQHF. The DNA for the CDR3 is TGCAGTGCCCCCGACAGGGTAGGGGCAAGCAATCAGCCCCAGCATTTT.